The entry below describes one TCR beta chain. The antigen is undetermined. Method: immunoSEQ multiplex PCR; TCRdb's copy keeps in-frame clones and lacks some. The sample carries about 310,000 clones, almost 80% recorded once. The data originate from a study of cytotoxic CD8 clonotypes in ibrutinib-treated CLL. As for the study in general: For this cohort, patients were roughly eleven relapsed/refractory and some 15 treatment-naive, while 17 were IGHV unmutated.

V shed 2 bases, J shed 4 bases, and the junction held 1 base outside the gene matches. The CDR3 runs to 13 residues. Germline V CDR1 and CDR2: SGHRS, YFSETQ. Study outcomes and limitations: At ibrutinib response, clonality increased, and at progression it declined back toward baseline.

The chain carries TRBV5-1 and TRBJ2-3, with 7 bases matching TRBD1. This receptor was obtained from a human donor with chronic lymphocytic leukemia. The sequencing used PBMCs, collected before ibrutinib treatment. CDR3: CASSLQGPDTQYF. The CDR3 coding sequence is TGCGCCAGCAGCTTACAGGGGCCAGATACGCAGTATTTT.